The next 3 T cell receptor beta chains were all read from a single sample in a study of CD8+ T cells in alopecia areata. RNA was isolated and reverse transcribed to cDNA, the sequencing template. Sequencing was performed with immunoSEQ multiplex PCR; in TCRdb, only in-frame clones are kept and a portion is missing. The sample has 95,000 to 120,000 clones; approximately 59% are singletons. The sample comprised CD8+ T cells sorted from blood. These receptors were taken from a human donor in good health.

Turning to this clone: Other DNA sequences within the sample encode an identical CDR3. This rearrangement joins TRBV5-6 to TRBJ1-1; unclear D gene. The V end lost 0 bases, the J end lost 4 bases, and 4 bases lay between the germline ends. CDR3 length: 12 amino acids. Germline V gene lookup returns CDR1 SGHDT and CDR2 YYEEEE. CDR3: CASSLGTTEAFF. The CDR3 bases are TGTGCCAGCAGCTTGGGCACCACTGAAGCTTTCTTT.

This clone occurred a few times. V and J are TRBV19 and TRBJ2-7; possible D gene TRBD1, 6 bases. Per germline, CDR1 LNHDA and CDR2 SQIVND (reference sequence). This CDR3 is 11 amino acids long. V was trimmed by 4 bases and J by 9 bases, leaving 10 bases between them. CDR3 region: CASSTPGVQYF. The CDR3 DNA follows: TGTGCCAGTAGTACTCCAGGGGTGCAGTACTTC.

The sample holds one count of this clone. A much larger clone sits a single nucleotide away, making a read error possible. This rearrangement joins TRBV9 to TRBJ2-5; D call uncertain. CDR1 is SGDLS, CDR2 YYNGEE, per germline. The CDR3 is 11 residues long. The V and J ends lost 3 bases and 1 base respectively, with 1 base between them. CDR3: CASSAQETQYF. DNA for the CDR3: TGTGCCAGCAGCGCCCAAGAGACCCAGTACTTC.